What follows are 26 T cell receptor beta chains derived from one specimen sequenced in a study of blood T cell repertoires in COVID-19. The data were produced by immunoSEQ multiplex PCR, yet TCRdb's version contains in-frame clones alone and is incomplete. The sample shows about 370,000 clones, about 89% of them seen only once. Input material: peripheral blood. All receptors derive from a woman under 40 with COVID-19, enrolled during active disease.

The V gene is TRBV9, the J gene TRBJ2-3; TRBD2 matches at 7 bases. The germline V gene encodes CDR1 SGDLS and CDR2 YYNGEE. V shed 6 bases, J shed 1 base, and the junction held 11 bases outside the gene matches. The CDR3 extends over 16 amino acids. CDR3 residues: CASTLPSSGGTDTQYF. The DNA for the CDR3 is TGTGCCAGCACCCTACCATCCAGCGGGGGCACAGATACGCAGTATTTT. Filled out from reference TRBV9 and TRBJ2-3, the complete variable domain reads DSGVTQTPKHLITATGQRVTLRCSPRSGDLSVYWYQQSLDQGLQFLIQYYNGEERAKGNILERFSAQQFPDLHSELNLSSLELGDSALYFCASTLPSSGGTDTQYFGPGTRLTVL.

The chain links TRBV7-2 to TRBJ2-2; D is unclear. This CDR3 has 15 residues. The ends were cut back, 6 bases at V and 0 bases at J, with 11 bases in the middle. Germline V gives CDR1 SGHTA, CDR2 FQGNSA. The CDR3 DNA sequence: TGTGCCAGCAGGTCTAGGCCCGCGAACACCGGGGAGCTGTTTTTT. This encodes CASRSRPANTGELFF.

Turning to this clone: Distinct nucleotide sequences in the sample also encode this CDR3. The chain employs TRBV11-2 and TRBJ1-1; D perhaps matches TRBD1 (6 bases). Germline V gives CDR1 SGHAT, CDR2 FQNNGV. This CDR3 has 14 amino acids. Trimming cost V 0 bases and J 6 bases, with 11 bases left between them. The CDR3 DNA is TGTGCCAGCAGCTTAGATGCAGGGGTACCTGAAGCTTTCTTT. Amino acids: CASSLDAGVPEAFF.

J is TRBJ1-2 and V is TRBV19; D not certain. CDR3 length: 16 residues. V was clipped by 6 bases and J by 0 bases, with 17 bases between them. CDR1 is LNHDA, CDR2 SQIVND, per germline (reference sequence). The CDR3 reads CASRRAEAQANYGYTF. The CDR3 DNA sequence: TGTGCCAGTAGGCGGGCGGAGGCTCAAGCTAACTATGGCTACACCTTC.

The V gene is TRBV6-4, the J gene TRBJ2-5; D remains ambiguous. CDR1 is MRHNA and CDR2 is SNTAGT in the germline V gene. V lost 3 bases to trimming and J lost 1 base, with 6 bases between them. The length of the CDR3 is 13 residues. Written as DNA, the CDR3 is TGTGCCAGCAGTGAATCCGTCCAAGAGACCCAGTACTTC. Protein product: CASSESVQETQYF.

This clone turned up a few times. V usage is TRBV7-9 and J usage is TRBJ2-3; tentatively, D is TRBD2 (5 bases). The V end was cut by 5 bases, the J end by 0 bases, with 12 bases between. This CDR3 has 15 residues. The germline CDR1 and CDR2 sequences are SEHNR and FQNEAQ (reference sequence). The CDR3 region is CASSQTGSSTDTQYF. The CDR3 DNA follows: TGTGCCAGCAGCCAGACGGGGTCTAGCACAGATACGCAGTATTTT.

The CDR3 DNA reads TGTGCCAGCAGCCGAAGGGACAGGGGCGTCGAGCAGTACTTC. Amino acids: CASSRRDRGVEQYF. The V call is TRBV5-4, the J call TRBJ2-7; TRBD1 matches at 10 bases. CDR3 length: 14 amino acids. V lost 4 bases and J lost 6; bases outside the gene matches: 7. Germline V gene sequence: CDR1 SGHNT, CDR2 YYREEE (reference sequence).

The chain couples TRBV6-5 to TRBJ1-4; 7 bases are a match to TRBD1. Germline lookup yields CDR1 MNHEY and CDR2 SVGAGI. V lost 0 bases, J lost 3 bases, and 1 base stayed unmatched. The CDR3 sequence is 15 residues long. This CDR3 reads CASSYSGTANEKLFF. CDR3 nucleotides: TGTGCCAGCAGTTACTCCGGGACAGCTAATGAAAAACTGTTTTTT.

The chain recombines TRBV27 with TRBJ1-5; possibly TRBD1 for D (6 bases). This CDR3 region has 13 residues. The V gene's germline CDR1 is MNHEY and CDR2 SMNVEV (reference sequence). V dropped 9 bases and J dropped 6 bases, with 15 bases sitting between them. The CDR3 reads CASTTGGGQPQHF. The CDR3 DNA reads as TGTGCCAGTACCACGGGGGGCGGTCAGCCCCAGCATTTT.

The genes are TRBV11-2 and TRBJ2-7; 7 nucleotides match TRBD2. The V gene's germline CDR1 is SGHAT and CDR2 FQNNGV. Unmatched junction bases numbered 7, after V lost 5 bases and J lost 0 bases. The length of the CDR3 is 15 residues. The CDR3: CASSRLAESSYEQYF. CDR3 DNA: TGTGCCAGCAGCCGTCTAGCGGAAAGCTCCTACGAGCAGTACTTC.

This clone was counted between two and nine times. J is TRBJ2-7 and V is TRBV7-2; 9 bases are shared with TRBD2. V lost 0 bases and J lost 2; bases outside the gene matches: 2. This CDR3 spans 15 amino acids. The germline V gene encodes CDR1 SGHTA and CDR2 FQGNSA. CDR3 sequence: CASSLATSGPYEQYF. CDR3 bases: TGTGCCAGCAGCTTAGCGACTAGCGGACCCTACGAGCAGTACTTC. The entire variable domain, with the rest obtained from reference TRBV7-2 and TRBJ2-7, is as follows: GAGVSQSPSNKVTEKGKDVELRCDPISGHTALYWYRQSLGQGLEFLIYFQGNSAPDKSGLPSDRFSAERTGGSVSTLTIQRTQQEDSAVYLCASSLATSGPYEQYFGPGTRLTVT.

This chain links TRBV6-5 with TRBJ2-2; 7 bases are a match to TRBD2. Trimming at V came to 8 bases and at J to 4 bases, leaving 4 bases not matched to a gene. Per germline, CDR1 MNHEY and CDR2 SVGAGI. CDR3 length: 13 residues. CDR3 sequence (DNA): TGTGCCAGCGGGAGGGCAGGCACCGGGGAGCTGTTTTTT. Its translation is CASGRAGTGELFF.

In its sample, this clone was seen a few times. This chain links TRBV20-1 with TRBJ1-6; unclear D gene. This CDR3 region has 10 residues. Germline CDR1 is DFQATT and CDR2 is SNEGSKA (reference sequence). The V and J ends lost 3 bases and 10 bases respectively, with 4 bases between them. The CDR3: CSARASPLHF. Here the CDR3 DNA reads TGCAGTGCTAGGGCCTCACCCCTCCACTTT.

The chain employs TRBV7-8 and TRBJ1-1; a weak D match, TRBD1 (6 bases). This CDR3 region has 17 residues. V was clipped by 0 bases and J by 2 bases, with 16 bases between them. Germline V CDR1 and CDR2: SGHVS, FQNEAQ. The CDR3 nucleotides read TGTGCCAGCAGCTTAGCCCGGGACACTTCCCCCAACACTGAAGCTTTCTTT. Translation gives CASSLARDTSPNTEAFF.

The rearrangement links TRBV27 to TRBJ1-1; TRBD1 is a possible D gene (5 bases). This CDR3 is built from 14 residues. The germline V gene has CDR1 MNHEY and CDR2 SMNVEV (reference sequence). V shed 4 bases and J shed 0 bases, with 9 bases lying between them. The CDR3 nucleotides are TGTGCCAGCAGTTGGGGCTCCGTGAACACTGAAGCTTTCTTT. Encoded protein: CASSWGSVNTEAFF.

This chain links TRBV4-1 with TRBJ2-1, with 7 bases fitting TRBD2. Germline V CDR1 and CDR2: MGHRA, YSYEKL. The V segment lost 3 bases and the J segment 9 bases; nucleotides outside the gene matches: 11. CDR3 length equals 15 residues. The CDR3 is CASSQNSRTRSEQFF. Here the CDR3 DNA reads TGCGCCAGCAGCCAGAATTCTCGGACTAGGAGTGAGCAGTTCTTC.

The chain combines TRBV4-1 with TRBJ2-7; TRBD2 might be the D (5 bases). The CDR3 loop spans 14 amino acids. Per the germline V gene, CDR1 is MGHRA and CDR2 is YSYEKL. V was clipped by 4 bases and J by 0 bases, with 10 bases between them. CDR3 coding DNA: TGCGCCAGCAGCCTTGTAGCGAGCTCCTACGAGCAGTACTTC. This encodes CASSLVASSYEQYF.

The chain employs TRBV13 and TRBJ2-1, with 11 bases fitting TRBD2. V dropped 5 bases and J dropped 6; count of bases not matched to a gene: 6. The germline V gene has CDR1 PRHDT and CDR2 FYEKMQ (reference sequence). The CDR3 is 15 residues long. CDR3 sequence reads: CASSPGTSGLNEQFF. CDR3 bases: TGTGCCAGCAGCCCCGGGACTAGCGGCCTCAATGAGCAGTTCTTC. The whole variable domain, filled in from reference TRBV13 and TRBJ2-1, reads AAGVIQSPRHLIKEKRETATLKCYPIPRHDTVYWYQQGPGQDPQFLISFYEKMQSDKGSIPDRFSAQQFSDYHSELNMSSLELGDSALYFCASSPGTSGLNEQFFGPGTRLTVL.

The chain recombines TRBV7-8 with TRBJ2-5; 7 bases match TRBD1. V shed 3 bases, J shed 3 bases, and the junction held 7 bases outside the gene matches. This CDR3 spans 15 amino acids. The germline gives CDR1 SGHVS, CDR2 FQNEAQ. This CDR3 reads CASSFIRDSKETQYF. DNA for the CDR3: TGTGCCAGCAGCTTCATCCGGGACAGCAAAGAGACCCAGTACTTC.

The chain joins TRBV19 to TRBJ1-4; 8 bases are shared with TRBD1. CDR3 size: 13 residues. From germline, CDR1 is LNHDA and CDR2 SQIVND (reference sequence). Germline trimming cut 10 bases from V and 5 bases from J; bases unmatched to any gene: 6. CDR3 nucleotide sequence: TGTGCCACTACGGACAGGGAAAATGAAAAACTGTTTTTT. Amino acid sequence: CATTDRENEKLFF.

J is TRBJ2-5 and V is TRBV7-2; TRBD2 aligns across 10 bases. The ends lost 5 bases at V and 2 bases at J; junction bases unmatched: 8. The CDR3 has 16 residues. Germline-derived CDR1 and CDR2 are SGHTA and FQGNSA. The CDR3 loop reads CASSTRLAGLQETQYF. CDR3 DNA: TGTGCCAGCAGCACTCGACTAGCGGGCCTTCAAGAGACCCAGTACTTC.

This chain joins TRBV4-1 and TRBJ1-1; TRBD1 aligns across 10 bases. The V and J ends lost 4 bases and 8 bases, in that order; junction bases with no gene match: 4. CDR3 length: 13 amino acids. Germline values: CDR1 MGHRA, CDR2 YSYEKL. CDR3 in amino acids: CASSLGQGLEAFF. The DNA for the CDR3 is TGCGCCAGCAGCCTGGGACAGGGGCTAGAAGCTTTCTTT.

The genes are TRBV7-9 and TRBJ2-7; no clear D gene. The germline V and J ends were trimmed by 0 bases and 0 bases, with 12 bases remaining between them. The length of the CDR3 is 16 residues. Looked up from germline, CDR1 is SEHNR and CDR2 is FQNEAQ (reference sequence). As DNA, the CDR3 is TGTGCCAGCAGCTTAGCGCGAGGTCGGCTCTCCTACGAGCAGTACTTC. It codes for CASSLARGRLSYEQYF.

The chain joins TRBV6-6 to TRBJ1-3, with TRBD1 matching over 8 bases. The CDR3 is made up of 13 amino acids. Germline trimming cut 2 bases from V and 8 bases from J; bases unmatched to any gene: 2. Germline V gene data show CDR1 as MNHNY and CDR2 as SVGAGI (reference sequence). The CDR3 nucleotides are TGTGCCAGCAGTTACGCGACAGGGGACACCATATATTTT. Translation: CASSYATGDTIYF.

The V call is TRBV11-2, the J call TRBJ2-7; TRBD2 matches at 14 bases. There are 15 residues in the CDR3. Germline CDR1 is SGHAT and CDR2 is FQNNGV. Trimming took 5 bases from V and 6 from J; bases not matched to a gene: 6. CDR3 protein: CASSLGLAGVSEQYF. The CDR3 coding sequence is TGTGCCAGCAGCCTGGGACTAGCGGGAGTATCCGAGCAGTACTTC.

The chain recombines TRBV19 with TRBJ2-7; 7 bases match TRBD2. V trimming: 4 bases; J trimming: 1 base; junction bases outside the gene matches: 1. The germline gives CDR1 LNHDA, CDR2 SQIVND (reference sequence). This CDR3 is 13 amino acids long. As DNA, the CDR3 is TGTGCCAGTAGTAGGGAGGGGTCCTACGAGCAGTACTTC. Its translation: CASSREGSYEQYF.